The 22 T cell receptor beta chains listed next were all sequenced from one sample in a study of spatial heterogeneity in lung cancer (dated by TCRdb to about 2019). The time point label, read with the paper, signifies: blood at routine non-recurrence follow-up after resection. For TCR sequencing, whole RNA was extracted from tumor and nontumor lung tissue, or from cryopreserved PBMC samples, and no cell sorting was done. Libraries were constructed by 5' RACE. Instrument on record: NextSeq 500. Using fastp trimming at Q25 and MiXCR clonotype assembly, TCRdb reanalyzed the public sequencing data and kept in-frame beta chains. Rows matching on CDR3 protein sequence are summarized as one entry with the most common DNA and genes. The sample table records about 120,000 distinct CDR3 sequences; more than 9% of these occur just once. Of the sample, around 16% falls within the top ten clones. Here the sequenced sample was PBMCs, taken at follow-up. These receptors were collected from a male donor with early-stage non-small cell lung cancer.

This clonotype was seen ten or more times. The chain employs TRBV24-1 and TRBJ2-2; D is possibly TRBD1 (7 bases). This CDR3 has 14 residues. In germline, CDR1 is KGHDR, CDR2 SFDVKD. Trimming removed 6 bases at V and 7 bases at J, with 14 bases between. In DNA form, the CDR3 reads TGTGCCACCAGTAAGACAGGGAGGTTCGGGGAGCTGTTTTTT. This gives the protein CATSKTGRFGELFF.

This clonotype occurred many times. J is TRBJ1-5 and V is TRBV29-1; a weak D match, TRBD1 (6 bases). V was clipped by 4 bases and J by 6 bases, with 13 bases between them. The CDR3 loop spans 13 amino acids. Germline CDR1 SQVTM, CDR2 ANQGSEA. CDR3 in DNA: TGCAGCGTTGTGTGGGGGGCAGGTCAGCCCCAGCATTTT. It yields the protein CSVVWGAGQPQHF.

This clonotype was seen more than once but under ten times. The chain carries TRBV12-3 or TRBV12-4 and TRBJ2-7; tentative D call: TRBD1 (6 bases). The CDR3 is 15 amino acids. V lost 5 bases and J lost 2, with 16 bases in between. The CDR3 region has the DNA TGTGCCAGCAGTCCGCAGGGGTTCGGGGCCTACGAGCAGTACTTC. This encodes CASSPQGFGAYEQYF.

CDR3: CASSYSISRASYEQYF. The CDR3 coding sequence is TGTGCCAGCAGTTACTCGATTTCCAGGGCTTCCTACGAGCAGTACTTC. This chain connects TRBV6-5 to TRBJ2-7; TRBD1 is a possible D gene (5 bases). Per germline, CDR1 MNHEY and CDR2 SVGAGI. The CDR3 runs to 16 residues. With 0 bases removed from V and 1 base from J, the gap between germline ends came to 13 bases.

Ten or more counts support this clonotype. The CDR3 reads CASRRRQSSYEQYF. CDR3 coding DNA: TGTGCCAGCCGTAGACGACAGAGCTCCTACGAGCAGTACTTC. The genes are TRBV6-5 and TRBJ2-7; a weak D match, TRBD1 (5 bases). The CDR3 runs 14 residues. V gave up 8 bases and J gave up 0 bases, with 14 bases separating them. The germline V gene encodes CDR1 MNHEY and CDR2 SVGAGI.

This clonotype was detected many times. The J gene is TRBJ2-6, the V gene TRBV29-1; maybe TRBD1 (6 bases). CDR1 and CDR2 from the germline V gene are SQVTM and ANQGSEA. V was clipped by 1 base and J by 0 bases, with 10 bases between them. This CDR3 comprises 16 residues. In DNA, the CDR3 is TGCAGCGTTGAAGGGGACACGATCTCTGGGGCCAACGTCCTGACTTTC. This translates into CSVEGDTISGANVLTF.

The chain joins TRBV18 to TRBJ2-5; D ambiguous. This CDR3 region has 13 residues. Germline V gene lookup returns CDR1 KGHSH and CDR2 LQKENI. With 3 bases removed from V and 2 bases from J, the gap between germline ends came to 7 bases. CDR3 amino acids: CASSPAIQETQYF. Here the CDR3 DNA reads TGTGCCAGCTCACCGGCAATTCAAGAGACCCAGTACTTC.

This clonotype was detected many times. V gene TRBV24-1 combines with J gene TRBJ2-2; unclear D gene. Germline V CDR1 and CDR2: KGHDR, SFDVKD. V shed 5 bases and J shed 6 bases, with 6 bases lying between them. This CDR3 spans 12 amino acids. The CDR3 coding sequence is TGTGCCACCAGTGCTGGGGCCGGGGAGCTGTTTTTT. Translating gives CATSAGAGELFF.

This clonotype came up a few times. J is TRBJ2-5 and V is TRBV6-5; D gene unclear. CDR1 is MNHEY, CDR2 SVGAGI, per germline. The V end was cut by 5 bases, the J end by 6 bases, with 13 bases between. The CDR3 has 13 amino acids. The CDR3 reads CASSPPARKTQYF. In DNA, the CDR3 is TGTGCCAGCAGTCCGCCCGCCCGAAAGACCCAGTACTTC.

V is TRBV7-8 and J is TRBJ2-1; 8 nucleotides align to TRBD2. The V segment lost 1 base and the J segment 8 bases; nucleotides outside the gene matches: 7. Germline V lookup: CDR1 SGHVS, CDR2 FQNEAQ. The CDR3 loop spans 15 amino acids. The CDR3 here is CASSLVPGLDYEQFF. CDR3 sequence (DNA): TGTGCCAGCAGCTTAGTCCCGGGACTAGACTATGAGCAGTTCTTC.

This clonotype appeared a few times. V is TRBV10-2 and J is TRBJ1-5, with 12 nucleotides matching TRBD1. CDR3 size: 15 residues. V lost 3 bases to trimming and J lost 5 bases; unmatched junction nucleotides: 2. Looked up from germline, CDR1 is WSHSY and CDR2 is SAAADI. The CDR3 DNA reads as TGCGCCAGCAGTGACGGGACAGGGGGCGATCAGCCCCAGCATTTT. It is translated as CASSDGTGGDQPQHF.

The table lists this clonotype with many counts. The CDR3 sequence is CASSVVGSGELFF. CDR3 DNA sequence: TGTGCCAGCAGCGTAGTAGGGTCCGGGGAGCTGTTTTTT. The rearrangement uses TRBV9 and TRBJ2-2; unclear D gene. Germline V lookup: CDR1 SGDLS, CDR2 YYNGEE. The CDR3 covers 13 residues. The V end lost 0 bases, the J end lost 6 bases, and 6 bases lay between the germline ends. The variable domain in full, completed from reference TRBV9 and TRBJ2-2, reads DSGVTQTPKHLITATGQRVTLRCSPRSGDLSVYWYQQSLDQGLQFLIQYYNGEERAKGNILERFSAQQFPDLHSELNLSSLELGDSALYFCASSVVGSGELFFGEGSRLTVL.

At least ten counts were recorded for this clonotype. The V call is TRBV29-1, the J call TRBJ1-2, with D tentatively TRBD1 (6 bases). V lost 3 bases, J lost 7 bases, and 18 bases lay in between. Per germline, CDR1 SQVTM and CDR2 ANQGSEA. The CDR3 has 14 amino acids. The CDR3 DNA reads TGCAGCGTTGATTTGGTGGGGACAAAAGGTGGCTACACCTTC. Translated, it gives CSVDLVGTKGGYTF.

Ten or more counts support this clonotype. J is TRBJ2-1 and V is TRBV20-1; D gene unclear. This CDR3 has 12 residues. Germline lookup yields CDR1 DFQATT and CDR2 SNEGSKA (reference sequence). V gave up 0 bases and J gave up 12 bases, with 12 bases separating them. Here the CDR3 reads CSARDLDVSQFF. The CDR3, as DNA: TGCAGTGCTAGAGATCTCGACGTCTCGCAGTTCTTC.

In this sample, this clonotype turned up a few times. The V gene is TRBV10-3, the J gene TRBJ1-2; 7 positions match TRBD1. V gave up 4 bases and J gave up 4 bases; unmatched junction bases: 0. Germline V gene sequence: CDR1 ENHRY, CDR2 SYGVKD. The CDR3 is 12 amino acids. CDR3 region: CAISGQGYGYTF. The DNA of the CDR3 is TGTGCCATCAGTGGACAGGGCTATGGCTACACCTTC.

In this sample, this clonotype turned up a few times. The chain carries TRBV7-9 and TRBJ2-4, with TRBD2 matching over 14 bases. This CDR3 is 19 amino acids long. Germline V CDR1 and CDR2: SEHNR, FQNEAQ (reference sequence). The V and J ends lost 4 bases and 0 bases, in that order; junction bases with no gene match: 8. The CDR3 region is CASSSGLAGGQLAKNIQYF. CDR3 in DNA: TGTGCCAGCAGCTCCGGACTAGCGGGGGGACAACTAGCCAAAAACATTCAGTACTTC.

This clonotype was picked up a small number of times. V usage is TRBV5-1 and J usage is TRBJ2-2; possible D gene TRBD2, 6 bases. Germline V gene sequence: CDR1 SGHRS, CDR2 YFSETQ. The CDR3 consists of 15 residues. V lost 3 bases, J lost 5 bases, and 14 bases lay in between. DNA of the CDR3: TGCGCCAGCAGCTCCGGGACTGCGTGGACCGGGGAGCTGTTTTTT. This sequence encodes CASSSGTAWTGELFF.

Many counts were recorded for this clonotype. This chain joins TRBV6-5 and TRBJ2-3; D call uncertain. Germline V gene lookup returns CDR1 MNHEY and CDR2 SVGAGI. The CDR3 totals 15 residues. The ends were cut back, 2 bases at V and 0 bases at J, with 9 bases in the middle. The DNA of the CDR3 is TGTGCCAGCAGTTACCGACTCTCTAGCACAGATACGCAGTATTTT. Translation: CASSYRLSSTDTQYF.

The chain carries TRBV4-2 and TRBJ1-3; D is ambiguous. This CDR3 region has 14 residues. Trimming cost V 0 bases and J 0 bases, with 3 bases left between them. Germline lookup yields CDR1 LGHNA and CDR2 YNFKEQ. The CDR3: CASSQEGSGNTIYF. Written as DNA, the CDR3 is TGTGCCAGCAGCCAAGAGGGCTCTGGAAACACCATATATTTT.

This chain uses TRBV12-3 or TRBV12-4 with TRBJ1-6; no firm D call. V lost 4 bases and J lost 9, with 13 bases in between. The CDR3 contains 14 residues. CDR3 nucleotide sequence: TGTGCCAGCAGTTCCCCTACGGGGAGTTCACCCCTCCACTTT. Translated: CASSSPTGSSPLHF.

The chain couples TRBV4-2 to TRBJ1-5, with D possibly TRBD1 on 5 matching bases. The CDR3 is 14 residues long. Trimming cost V 8 bases and J 2 bases, with 13 bases left between them. CDR1 is LGHNA and CDR2 is YNFKEQ in the germline V gene. The chain's CDR3 is CASGQRVGNQPQHF. The CDR3 coding sequence is TGTGCCAGCGGACAAAGGGTTGGCAATCAGCCCCAGCATTTT.

J is TRBJ2-7 and V is TRBV3-1; TRBD1 matches at 12 bases. CDR1 and CDR2 from the germline V gene are LGHDT and YNNKEL (reference sequence). This CDR3 spans 18 amino acids. V lost 3 bases, J lost 3 bases, and 12 bases stayed unmatched. In DNA, the CDR3 is TGTGCCAGCAGCCACGTAGGGACAGGGGGCGGCCTCAGCTACGAGCAGTACTTC. Protein product: CASSHVGTGGGLSYEQYF.